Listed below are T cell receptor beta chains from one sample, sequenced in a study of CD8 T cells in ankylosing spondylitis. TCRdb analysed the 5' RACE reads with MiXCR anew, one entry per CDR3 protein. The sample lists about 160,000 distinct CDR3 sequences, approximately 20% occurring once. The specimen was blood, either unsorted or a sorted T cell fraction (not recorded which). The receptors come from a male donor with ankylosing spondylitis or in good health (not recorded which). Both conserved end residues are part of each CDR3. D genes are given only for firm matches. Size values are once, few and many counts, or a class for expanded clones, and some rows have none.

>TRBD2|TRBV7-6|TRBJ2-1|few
CASSPSFTSGLSSYNEQFF
TGTGCCAGCAGCCCCTCTTTTACTAGCGGGTTGAGCTCCTACAATGAGCAGTTCTTC
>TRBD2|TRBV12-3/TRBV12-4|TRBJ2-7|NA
CASSSLQTSGFSYEQYF
TGTGCCAGCAGCTCCCTACAGACTAGCGGGTTCTCCTACGAGCAGTACTTC
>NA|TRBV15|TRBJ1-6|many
CATSRDPKGGSPLHF
TGTGCCACCAGCAGAGACCCGAAAGGAGGGTCACCCCTCCACTTT
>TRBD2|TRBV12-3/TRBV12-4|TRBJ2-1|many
CAGQREGRYNEQFF
TGTGCCGGACAACGGGAGGGCCGCTACAATGAGCAGTTCTTC
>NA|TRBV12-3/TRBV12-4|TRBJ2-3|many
CASSLNSPSTDTQYF
TGTGCCAGCAGTTTAAACAGCCCTAGCACAGATACGCAGTATTTT
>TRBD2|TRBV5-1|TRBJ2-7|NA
CASSSEAGVYEQYF
TGCGCCAGCAGCTCAGAAGCGGGAGTCTACGAGCAGTACTTC
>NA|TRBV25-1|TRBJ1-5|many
CASSVTGNQPQHF
TGTGCCAGCAGTGTAACAGGGAATCAGCCCCAGCATTTT
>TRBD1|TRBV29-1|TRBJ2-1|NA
CSVGNRGYNEQFF
TGCAGCGTTGGGAACAGGGGCTACAATGAGCAGTTCTTC
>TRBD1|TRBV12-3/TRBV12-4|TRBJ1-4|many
CASSSGFDRDGKLFF
TGTGCCAGCAGTTCGGGGTTTGACAGGGACGGCAAACTGTTTTTT
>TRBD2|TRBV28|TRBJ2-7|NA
CASSIGTSGFEQYF
TGTGCCAGCAGTATAGGGACTAGCGGGTTCGAGCAGTACTTC
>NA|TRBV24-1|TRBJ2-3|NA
CATSAGGGFTDTQYF
TGTGCCACCAGCGCTGGTGGGGGGTTTACAGATACGCAGTATTTT
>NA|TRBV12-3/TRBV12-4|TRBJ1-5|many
CASSLFFGGGRNQPQHF
TGTGCCAGCAGTTTATTTTTTGGTGGGGGGCGGAATCAGCCCCAGCATTTT
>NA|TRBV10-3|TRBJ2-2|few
CAISARETESGELFF
TGTGCCATCAGTGCTCGTGAAACCGAGAGCGGGGAGCTGTTTTTT
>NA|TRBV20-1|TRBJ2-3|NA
CSARSSGNTDTQYF
TGCAGTGCTAGATCTTCGGGCAACACAGATACGCAGTATTTT
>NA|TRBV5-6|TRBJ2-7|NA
CASRGRGDYEQYF
TGTGCCAGCAGAGGTAGGGGTGACTACGAGCAGTACTTC
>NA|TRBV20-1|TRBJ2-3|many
CSARVPGSTDTQYF
TGCAGTGCTAGAGTACCAGGCAGCACAGATACGCAGTATTTT
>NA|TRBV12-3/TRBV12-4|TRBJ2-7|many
CASSFRAGWSGGEQYF
TGTGCCAGCAGTTTTCGGGCGGGCTGGTCCGGGGGCGAGCAGTACTTC
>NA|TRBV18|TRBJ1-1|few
CASSPNKLNTEAFF
TGTGCCAGCTCACCAAACAAATTGAACACTGAAGCTTTCTTT
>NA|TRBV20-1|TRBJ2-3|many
CSARVVDTQYF
TGCAGTGCTAGAGTCGTAGATACGCAGTATTTT
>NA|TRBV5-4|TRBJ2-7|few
CASSLGGRNYEQYF
TGTGCCAGCAGCTTGGGAGGACGTAACTACGAGCAGTACTTC
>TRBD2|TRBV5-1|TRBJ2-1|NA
CASSFYRTSGGGYNEQFF
TGCGCCAGCAGCTTTTACCGGACTAGCGGAGGAGGATACAATGAGCAGTTCTTC
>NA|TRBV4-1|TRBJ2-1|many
CASSQEAVGNEQFF
TGCGCCAGCAGCCAAGAAGCCGTGGGCAATGAGCAGTTCTTC
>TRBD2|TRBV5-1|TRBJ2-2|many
CASSSGLAGTNTGELFF
TGCGCCAGCAGCTCGGGACTAGCGGGCACGAACACCGGGGAGCTGTTTTTT
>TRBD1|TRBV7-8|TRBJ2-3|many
CASSLLDRGGDTQYF
TGTGCCAGCAGCTTACTTGACAGGGGCGGAGATACGCAGTATTTT
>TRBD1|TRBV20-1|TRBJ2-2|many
CSAGGRGQIYTGELFF
TGCAGTGCTGGAGGTCGGGGACAGATATACACCGGGGAGCTGTTTTTT
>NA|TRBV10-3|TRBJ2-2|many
CAIKEVSSGELFF
TGTGCCATCAAAGAGGTTTCGTCCGGGGAGCTGTTTTTT
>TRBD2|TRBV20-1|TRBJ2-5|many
CSASLGGGGETQYF
TGCAGTGCTTCCCTCGGGGGCGGGGGGGAGACCCAGTACTTC
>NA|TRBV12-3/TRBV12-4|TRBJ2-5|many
CASSSLGGGETQYF
TGTGCCAGCAGTTCCCTAGGGGGGGGGGAGACCCAGTACTTC
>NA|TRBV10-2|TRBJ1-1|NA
CASTRGALPMNTEAFF
TGCGCCAGCACCCGGGGGGCTCTCCCCATGAACACTGAAGCTTTCTTT
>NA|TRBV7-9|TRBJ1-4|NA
CASSLHTGVKEKLFF
TGTGCCAGCAGCTTACATACCGGGGTTAAGGAAAAACTGTTTTTT
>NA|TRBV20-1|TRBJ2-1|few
CSANGGPSYNEQFF
TGCAGTGCTAACGGCGGGCCTTCCTACAATGAGCAGTTCTTC
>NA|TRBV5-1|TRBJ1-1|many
CASSYVRETEAFF
TGCGCCAGCAGCTATGTAAGAGAGACTGAAGCTTTCTTT
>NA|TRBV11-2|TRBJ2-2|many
CASSSTRARESGELFF
TGTGCCAGCAGCTCTACACGGGCTCGTGAGTCCGGGGAGCTGTTTTTT
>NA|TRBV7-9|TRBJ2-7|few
CASSFNAYEQYF
TGTGCCAGCAGCTTCAACGCCTACGAGCAGTACTTC
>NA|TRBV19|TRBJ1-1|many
CASSMWTMNTEAFF
TGTGCCAGTAGTATGTGGACCATGAACACTGAAGCTTTCTTT
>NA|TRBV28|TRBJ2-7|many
CASSSHREISYEQYF
TGTGCCAGCAGTTCCCACAGGGAGATCTCCTACGAGCAGTACTTC
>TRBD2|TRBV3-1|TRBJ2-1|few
CASSQDTSGNRREQFF
TGTGCCAGCAGCCAAGACACGAGCGGGAATCGTCGAGAGCAGTTCTTC
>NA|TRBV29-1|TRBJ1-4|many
CSVPGSTNEKLFF
TGCAGCGTTCCTGGTTCAACTAATGAAAAACTGTTTTTT
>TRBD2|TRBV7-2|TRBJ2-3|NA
CASSLRLAGATDTQYF
TGTGCCAGCAGCTTGCGACTAGCGGGAGCGACAGATACGCAGTATTTT
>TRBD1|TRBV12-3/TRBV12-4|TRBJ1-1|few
CASSPTGKATEAFF
TGTGCCAGCAGCCCGACAGGGAAGGCAACTGAAGCTTTCTTT
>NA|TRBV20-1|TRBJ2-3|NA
CSARYASSTDTQYF
TGCAGTGCTAGATACGCCTCCAGCACAGATACGCAGTATTTT
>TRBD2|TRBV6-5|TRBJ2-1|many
CASSYAGLAGGNEQFF
TGTGCCAGCAGTTACGCGGGTCTAGCGGGAGGCAATGAGCAGTTCTTC
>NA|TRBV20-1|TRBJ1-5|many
CSARSRIGILAQHF
NA
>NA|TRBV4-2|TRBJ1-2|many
CASSQEVYGYTF
TGTGCCAGCAGCCAAGAAGTCTATGGCTACACCTTC
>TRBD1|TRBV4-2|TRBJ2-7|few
CASSQWAGTGSHEQYF
TGTGCCAGCAGCCAGTGGGCCGGGACAGGTTCCCACGAGCAGTACTTC